This T cell receptor beta chain is drawn from a study of shared clonotypes between healthy human individuals. Only CD45RO-negative cells positively selected for CCR7 counted as naive CD8 cells, so terminally differentiated effector memory CD45RA+ cells were excluded. Remarks on this clone: It is unclear where the CDR3 begins or ends on the DNA, so no DNA is shown, and the CDR3 is as TCRdb lists it.

Profiled with immunoSEQ multiplex PCR; TCRdb holds only in-frame clones, not every one. The sample has over 2,000,000 clones, just under 95% seen once. CDR1 and CDR2 (germline): SQVTM, ANQGSEA. Inclusive of both ends, the CDR3 amounts to 11 amino acids. The chain uses TRBV29-1 and TRBJ1-1; no DNA check was done on the table's D call, TRBD1. What was sequenced was naive CD8+ T cells from PBMCs. The TCR sequence derives from a man between 18 and 29 years old in good health. Some clones in this sample may be carry-over from other donors' samples. This chain's CDR3 is CSVGQGSLSFF.